This T cell receptor (beta chain) was sequenced in a study of molecular identifiers for immune sequencing clone quantification. This clonotype showed up just a few times. Per the germline V gene, CDR1 is SGHTA and CDR2 is FQGTGA. The CDR3 length is 15 residues. V shed 2 bases and J shed 6 bases, with 16 bases lying between them. TCRdb called the PCR reads again in MiXCR, with one record for every CDR3 protein. The data contain under 65,000 distinct CDR3 sequences, 20% to 25% of them seen just once; the ten biggest clones take up about 2%. The chain recombines TRBV7-3 with TRBJ1-1; perhaps TRBD1 as D (5 bases). The sample consisted of naive CD8+ T cells from blood, with Jurkat cell RNA spiked in. Subset of the sample: FACS-sorted CD8+CD4-CCR7+CD45RA+ naive T cells. The clonotype originates from a human donor in good health. Some libraries in this study had Jurkat cell RNA spiked in. The CDR3 is CASSLYGGSGAEAFF. In DNA, the CDR3 is TGTGCCAGCAGCTTATACGGGGGGTCGGGCGCTGAAGCTTTCTTT.